This T cell receptor (beta chain) was sequenced in a study of blood T cell repertoires in COVID-19. Across the study: The study drew acute and convalescent COVID-19 samples from the United States, Italy and Spain. The cDNA or gDNA used as material had been derived from T cells, B-cell-depleted T cells, or PBMCs.

V trimming: 5 bases; J trimming: 2 bases; junction bases outside the gene matches: 9. Germline V gives CDR1 MNHEY, CDR2 SVGAGI. CDR3 size: 15 residues. Per the original methods: From reference gene primer amplification, estimates of nucleated cell counts were derived. Measured with immunoSEQ multiplex PCR; TCRdb has only the in-frame clones, and not every one. The V and J calls and clone size were taken over from that table, and D and trimming were inferred from the DNA. The table includes 50,000 to 80,000 clones, around 82% detected once. Enrolled during active infection, Seattle patients were then followed longitudinally.

Sample: peripheral blood. The TCR was taken from a man in his 60s with COVID-19, enrolled during active disease. The rearrangement links TRBV6-5 to TRBJ2-7; 7 bases match TRBD1. Here the CDR3 DNA reads TGTGCCAGCAGTCCTCCCGGGACAGCCACCTACGAGCAGTACTTC. This codes for CASSPPGTATYEQYF.